This T cell receptor beta chain was sequenced for a study of T cell changes during pregnancy in multiple sclerosis. Some clones are missing from TCRdb's copy, which holds only in-frame ones; the method was immunoSEQ multiplex PCR. Of some 69,000 clones in the sample, about 90% were seen once. The CDR3 is made up of 13 amino acids. Per the germline V gene, CDR1 is LGHNA and CDR2 is YNFKEQ. The V end was cut by 0 bases, the J end by 10 bases, with 12 bases between. The sequencing used peripheral blood, collected in the second trimester of pregnancy. The chain combines TRBV4-2 with TRBJ1-1, with no clear D. This TCR was recovered from a female donor in good health, enrolled as a control in a pregnancy study. Here the CDR3 reads CASSQELAPRAFF. CDR3 bases: TGTGCCAGCAGCCAAGAACTAGCCCCTCGAGCTTTCTTT.